This TCR beta chain was found in a study of blood T cell repertoires in COVID-19. The V gene's germline CDR1 is SGHRS and CDR2 YFSETQ. The length of the CDR3 is 15 residues. V shed 3 bases, J shed 3 bases, and the junction held 2 bases outside the gene matches. Under the authors' procedure: Researchers report that nucleated cell counts were estimated from reference gene primer amplification. TCRdb's table, derived via immunoSEQ multiplex PCR, lists solely in-frame clones and lacks some. That table furnishes V, J and clone size, whereas the DNA furnished D and trimming. The sample has about 100,000 clones, 80% to 95% seen once.

The rearrangement links TRBV5-1 to TRBJ2-1; 11 bases match TRBD2. Sequencing was done on a sample of peripheral blood. The receptor was isolated from a man in his fifties with active COVID-19. CDR3 DNA: TGCGCCAGCAGCTCCACTAGCGGGAGCTACAATGAGCAGTTCTTC. This encodes CASSSTSGSYNEQFF.